This T cell receptor (beta chain) was recovered during a study of T cell responses to AZD1222 COVID-19 vaccine. Assay used: immunoSEQ multiplex PCR; TCRdb lists only in-frame clones, some missing. Of 95,000 to 150,000 clones listed, around nine tenths were seen once; the top ten hold around 4.5%. On this clone: Its antigen is currently unknown.

General study points: The donors showed a predominance of white British ancestry and of females, with possible underestimation of clonal diversity. Regions 160-218 and 743-854 dominated among vaccine-associated CD4 TCRs spanning spike.

This TCR came from an adult in good health. The sample in question was peripheral blood, obtained on day 0 of AZD1222 vaccination.

This CDR3 reads CASSVPGLAGGPYQETQYF. The CDR3 coding sequence is TGTGCCAGCAGCGTCCCGGGACTAGCGGGAGGGCCCTACCAAGAGACCCAGTACTTC. V and J are TRBV5-6 and TRBJ2-5, with 16 bases matching TRBD2. This CDR3 spans 19 amino acids. Per germline, CDR1 SGHDT and CDR2 YYEEEE. J lost 0 bases, V lost 4 bases, and 9 bases had no gene match. The whole variable domain, remainder taken from reference TRBV5-6 and TRBJ2-5, is DAGVTQSPTHLIKTRGQQVTLRCSPKSGHDTVSWYQQALGQGPQFIFQYYEEEERQRGNFPDRFSGHQFPNYSSELNVNALLLGDSALYLCASSVPGLAGGPYQETQYFGPGTRLLVL.